The clone carrying this TCR beta chain was observed once. Assay used: immunoSEQ multiplex PCR; TCRdb lists only in-frame clones, some missing. The sample yields roughly 280,000 clones, 85% to 90% seen once. This sample is drawn from a study of blood T cell repertoires in COVID-19. Germline loops: CDR1 SGHTS, CDR2 YDEGEE. The CDR3 contains 15 residues. The junction had 11 bases not matched to a gene; V was cut back by 4 bases and J by 6 bases. The sequence was obtained from a woman aged 55-69 years who had recovered from COVID-19. Input material: PBMCs or T cells enriched from blood (not recorded which). The gene calls are TRBV5-8 and TRBJ2-7; 9 nucleotides align to TRBD1. CDR3 nucleotide sequence: TGTGCCAGCAGCACTGGGACAGGGAAGTTGGCCGAGCAGTACTTC. Its translation: CASSTGTGKLAEQYF.